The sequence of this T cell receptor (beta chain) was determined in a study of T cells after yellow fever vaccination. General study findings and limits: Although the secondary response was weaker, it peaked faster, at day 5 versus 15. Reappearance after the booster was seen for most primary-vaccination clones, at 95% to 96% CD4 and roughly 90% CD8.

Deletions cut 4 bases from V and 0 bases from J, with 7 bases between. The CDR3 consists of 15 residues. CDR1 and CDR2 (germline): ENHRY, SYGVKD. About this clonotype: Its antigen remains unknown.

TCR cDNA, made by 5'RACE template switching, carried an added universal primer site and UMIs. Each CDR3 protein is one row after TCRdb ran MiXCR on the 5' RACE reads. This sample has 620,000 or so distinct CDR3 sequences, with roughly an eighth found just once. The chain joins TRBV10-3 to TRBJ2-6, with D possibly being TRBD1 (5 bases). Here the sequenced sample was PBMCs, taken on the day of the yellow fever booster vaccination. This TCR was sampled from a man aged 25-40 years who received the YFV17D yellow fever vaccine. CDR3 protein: CAISAQGSGANVLTF. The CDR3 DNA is TGTGCCATCAGTGCGCAGGGCTCTGGGGCCAACGTCCTGACTTTC.